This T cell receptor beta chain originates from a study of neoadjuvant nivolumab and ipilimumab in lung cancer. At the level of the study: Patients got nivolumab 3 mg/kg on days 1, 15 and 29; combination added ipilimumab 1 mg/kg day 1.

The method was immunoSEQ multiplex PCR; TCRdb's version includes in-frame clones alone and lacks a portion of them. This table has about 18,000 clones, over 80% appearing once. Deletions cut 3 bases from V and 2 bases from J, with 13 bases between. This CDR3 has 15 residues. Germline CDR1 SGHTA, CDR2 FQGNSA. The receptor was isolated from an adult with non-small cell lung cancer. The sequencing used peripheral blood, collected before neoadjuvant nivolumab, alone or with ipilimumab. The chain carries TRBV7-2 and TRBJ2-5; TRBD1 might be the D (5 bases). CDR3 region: CASSFPTVRQETQYF. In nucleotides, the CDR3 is TGTGCCAGCAGCTTCCCGACAGTTAGGCAAGAGACCCAGTACTTC.